This is a list of T cell receptor beta chains from one sample in a study of CD8 T cells in Susac syndrome. Via MiXCR, TCRdb re-called the immunoSEQ multiplex PCR reads, giving one row per CDR3 protein. The sample has 50,000 or so distinct CDR3 sequences; 80% to 95% are singletons. Specimen: CD8+ T cells from PBMCs. The receptor source for this set is a human donor in good health. Both conserved end residues are part of each CDR3. The D gene is left open where the match is weak. A row's size may be missing; if present it is once, few, many or a size class.

v_call: TRBV9; clone_size: -; d_call: TRBD2; j_call: TRBJ2-7; cdr3_aa: CASSVNGRASDEQYF; cdr3_nt: TGTGCCAGCAGCGTTAACGGGAGGGCCTCTGACGAGCAGTACTTC
v_call: TRBV7-6; clone_size: once; d_call: -; j_call: TRBJ2-3; cdr3_aa: CASSLLSPFTDTQYF; cdr3_nt: TGTGCCAGCAGCCTACTCTCGCCCTTCACAGATACGCAGTATTTT
v_call: TRBV29-1; clone_size: -; d_call: -; j_call: TRBJ2-2; cdr3_aa: CSAVRGDTGELFF; cdr3_nt: TGCAGCGCTGTAAGGGGAGACACCGGGGAGCTGTTTTTT
v_call: TRBV15; clone_size: -; d_call: -; j_call: TRBJ1-5; cdr3_aa: CATSPLDENQPQHF; cdr3_nt: TGTGCCACCAGCCCCCTAGACGAGAATCAGCCCCAGCATTTT
v_call: TRBV6-5; clone_size: -; d_call: -; j_call: TRBJ2-7; cdr3_aa: CASSYTGFYEQYF; cdr3_nt: TGTGCCAGCAGTTACACCGGGTTCTACGAGCAGTACTTC
v_call: TRBV24-1; clone_size: -; d_call: -; j_call: TRBJ2-2; cdr3_aa: CATSDFNTGELFF; cdr3_nt: TGTGCCACCAGTGATTTCAACACCGGGGAGCTGTTTTTT
v_call: TRBV2; clone_size: -; d_call: -; j_call: TRBJ1-1; cdr3_aa: CASSEAGRVANMNTEAFF; cdr3_nt: TGTGCCAGCAGTGAAGCGGGGAGGGTTGCGAATATGAACACTGAAGCTTTCTTT
v_call: TRBV5-1; clone_size: once; d_call: -; j_call: TRBJ2-5; cdr3_aa: CASSPTVGHSKETQYF; cdr3_nt: TGCGCCAGCAGCCCCACGGTGGGACACTCCAAAGAGACCCAGTACTTC
v_call: TRBV7-2; clone_size: once; d_call: TRBD2; j_call: TRBJ2-1; cdr3_aa: CASSSTSGEGNEQFF; cdr3_nt: TGTGCCAGCAGCTCGACTAGCGGAGAGGGCAATGAGCAGTTCTTC
v_call: TRBV11-2; clone_size: -; d_call: TRBD2; j_call: TRBJ2-1; cdr3_aa: CASSPPGFGGGNEQFF; cdr3_nt: TGTGCCAGCAGCCCACCGGGGTTTGGCGGGGGGAATGAGCAGTTCTTC
v_call: TRBV13; clone_size: -; d_call: -; j_call: TRBJ1-3; cdr3_aa: CASSLLGARSGNTIYF; cdr3_nt: TGTGCCAGCAGCTTGCTGGGGGCTCGGTCCGGAAACACCATATATTTT
v_call: TRBV29-1; clone_size: -; d_call: TRBD2; j_call: TRBJ2-2; cdr3_aa: CSVRISGRTNTGELFF; cdr3_nt: TGCAGCGTTAGAATTAGCGGGAGGACGAACACCGGGGAGCTGTTTTTT
v_call: TRBV6-5; clone_size: -; d_call: TRBD2; j_call: TRBJ2-2; cdr3_aa: CASSYSGLAGGSGELFF; cdr3_nt: TGTGCCAGCAGTTACTCCGGACTAGCGGGAGGTTCCGGGGAGCTGTTTTTT
v_call: TRBV23-1; clone_size: -; d_call: TRBD1; j_call: TRBJ2-5; cdr3_aa: CASSQSTGAPQETQYF; cdr3_nt: TGCGCCAGCAGTCAATCAACAGGGGCCCCTCAAGAGACCCAGTACTTC
v_call: TRBV15; clone_size: -; d_call: TRBD1; j_call: TRBJ2-6; cdr3_aa: CATSRVETGLSGANVLTF; cdr3_nt: TGTGCCACCAGCAGAGTGGAGACAGGGCTCTCTGGGGCCAACGTCCTGACTTTC
v_call: TRBV15; clone_size: -; d_call: TRBD1; j_call: TRBJ2-6; cdr3_aa: CATSRDEQGASSGANVLTF; cdr3_nt: TGTGCCACCAGCAGAGATGAACAGGGGGCAAGCTCTGGGGCCAACGTCCTGACTTTC
v_call: TRBV7-9; clone_size: -; d_call: -; j_call: TRBJ1-1; cdr3_aa: CASSPLTGWNTEAFF; cdr3_nt: TGTGCCAGCAGCCCTCTGACAGGCTGGAACACTGAAGCTTTCTTT
v_call: TRBV7-9; clone_size: -; d_call: -; j_call: TRBJ2-1; cdr3_aa: CASRSGAYNEQFF; cdr3_nt: TGTGCCAGCAGGAGCGGAGCCTACAATGAGCAGTTCTTC
v_call: TRBV7-9; clone_size: -; d_call: -; j_call: TRBJ1-2; cdr3_aa: CASSLGSGTHYGYTF; cdr3_nt: TGTGCCAGCAGCTTAGGATCGGGGACCCACTATGGCTACACCTTC
v_call: TRBV21-1; clone_size: -; d_call: -; j_call: TRBJ2-5; cdr3_aa: CASSKEDREGETQYF; cdr3_nt: TGTGCCAGCAGCAAAGAAGACAGGGAGGGAGAGACCCAGTACTTC
v_call: TRBV29-1; clone_size: -; d_call: -; j_call: TRBJ1-2; cdr3_aa: CSVDTRTADGYTF; cdr3_nt: TGCAGCGTTGACACGCGGACAGCAGATGGCTACACCTTC
v_call: TRBV29-1; clone_size: -; d_call: -; j_call: TRBJ2-7; cdr3_aa: CSGRLGENEQYF; cdr3_nt: TGCAGCGGTCGACTAGGAGAGAACGAGCAGTACTTC
v_call: TRBV20-1; clone_size: -; d_call: -; j_call: TRBJ2-5; cdr3_aa: CSAPGPGETQYF; cdr3_nt: TGCAGTGCCCCGGGGCCTGGAGAGACCCAGTACTTC
v_call: TRBV3-1; clone_size: -; d_call: -; j_call: TRBJ2-3; cdr3_aa: CASSHLPGRDPGGTQYF; cdr3_nt: TGTGCCAGCAGCCATCTCCCGGGCCGGGACCCCGGGGGTACGCAGTATTTT
v_call: TRBV27; clone_size: -; d_call: TRBD1; j_call: TRBJ1-1; cdr3_aa: CASSPGQGVTEAFF; cdr3_nt: TGTGCCAGCAGCCCGGGACAGGGAGTCACTGAAGCTTTCTTT
v_call: TRBV19; clone_size: -; d_call: -; j_call: TRBJ1-5; cdr3_aa: CASSRTVDQPQHF; cdr3_nt: TGTGCCAGTAGTAGGACAGTTGATCAGCCCCAGCATTTT
v_call: TRBV29-1; clone_size: -; d_call: -; j_call: TRBJ2-1; cdr3_aa: CSVAERIRGSYNEQFF; cdr3_nt: TGCAGCGTTGCTGAGCGGATAAGGGGGTCCTACAATGAGCAGTTCTTC
v_call: TRBV7-2; clone_size: once; d_call: -; j_call: TRBJ1-5; cdr3_aa: CASSLAGAYSNQPQHF; cdr3_nt: TGTGCCAGCAGCTTAGCTGGGGCTTATAGCAATCAGCCCCAGCATTTT
v_call: TRBV6-5; clone_size: -; d_call: -; j_call: TRBJ1-2; cdr3_aa: CASSSGKRKDGYTF; cdr3_nt: TGTGCCAGCAGTTCCGGGAAAAGGAAGGACGGCTACACCTTC
v_call: TRBV2; clone_size: -; d_call: TRBD2; j_call: TRBJ2-1; cdr3_aa: CASRASGNGEQFF; cdr3_nt: TGTGCCAGCAGGGCTAGCGGGAACGGTGAGCAGTTCTTC
v_call: TRBV21-1; clone_size: once; d_call: -; j_call: TRBJ1-2; cdr3_aa: CASSKDGHGYTF; cdr3_nt: TGTGCCAGCAGCAAAGACGGACATGGCTACACCTTC
v_call: TRBV19; clone_size: -; d_call: -; j_call: TRBJ2-1; cdr3_aa: CASTDRLYSDANEQFF; cdr3_nt: TGTGCCAGTACTGACCGCCTATATTCGGACGCCAATGAGCAGTTCTTC
v_call: TRBV30; clone_size: -; d_call: -; j_call: TRBJ2-5; cdr3_aa: CAWIFGETQYF; cdr3_nt: TGTGCCTGGATATTCGGAGAGACCCAGTACTTC
v_call: TRBV6-2/TRBV6-3; clone_size: -; d_call: TRBD2; j_call: TRBJ2-1; cdr3_aa: CASRIAGGPGYNEQFF; cdr3_nt: TGTGCCAGCCGAATTGCGGGAGGGCCCGGCTACAATGAGCAGTTCTTC
v_call: TRBV5-4; clone_size: -; d_call: -; j_call: TRBJ1-1; cdr3_aa: CASSLGHFTEAFF; cdr3_nt: TGTGCCAGCAGCTTGGGACACTTCACTGAAGCTTTCTTT
v_call: TRBV20-1; clone_size: -; d_call: TRBD1; j_call: TRBJ2-1; cdr3_aa: CSASRDRGRDNEQFF; cdr3_nt: TGCAGTGCTTCGAGGGACAGGGGGCGGGACAATGAGCAGTTCTTC
v_call: TRBV11-2; clone_size: -; d_call: -; j_call: TRBJ1-2; cdr3_aa: CASSLEPGSNYGYTF; cdr3_nt: TGTGCCAGCAGCTTAGAGCCCGGGAGTAACTATGGCTACACCTTC
v_call: TRBV19; clone_size: -; d_call: -; j_call: TRBJ1-5; cdr3_aa: CASSIKQGIVHQPQHF; cdr3_nt: TGTGCCAGTAGTATCAAGCAGGGAATAGTACATCAGCCCCAGCATTTT
v_call: TRBV29-1; clone_size: -; d_call: -; j_call: TRBJ1-1; cdr3_aa: CSVGVTGMNTEAFF; cdr3_nt: TGCAGCGTTGGTGTCACCGGTATGAACACTGAAGCTTTCTTT
v_call: TRBV29-1; clone_size: -; d_call: -; j_call: TRBJ1-2; cdr3_aa: CSVEGATGYTF; cdr3_nt: TGCAGCGTTGAGGGGGCTACGGGCTACACCTTC
v_call: TRBV9; clone_size: -; d_call: TRBD1; j_call: TRBJ2-7; cdr3_aa: CASSPSDRVDEQYF; cdr3_nt: TGTGCCAGCAGCCCATCGGACAGGGTTGACGAGCAGTACTTC
v_call: TRBV27; clone_size: -; d_call: TRBD2; j_call: TRBJ2-7; cdr3_aa: CASHGGEGEQYF; cdr3_nt: TGTGCCAGCCACGGCGGGGAGGGCGAGCAGTACTTC
v_call: TRBV30; clone_size: -; d_call: TRBD1; j_call: TRBJ1-1; cdr3_aa: CAWRATGITEAFF; cdr3_nt: TGTGCCTGGAGAGCGACAGGGATCACTGAAGCTTTCTTT
v_call: TRBV2; clone_size: -; d_call: -; j_call: TRBJ1-4; cdr3_aa: CASRRNSATNEKLFF; cdr3_nt: TGTGCCAGCAGAAGGAACAGCGCAACTAATGAAAAACTGTTTTTT
v_call: TRBV14; clone_size: once; d_call: -; j_call: TRBJ2-7; cdr3_aa: CASSPLGETVPEQYF; cdr3_nt: TGTGCCAGCAGCCCCCTGGGGGAGACCGTCCCCGAGCAGTACTTC
v_call: TRBV6-5; clone_size: -; d_call: -; j_call: TRBJ1-4; cdr3_aa: CASSYSGEKLFF; cdr3_nt: TGTGCCAGCAGTTACAGTGGTGAAAAACTGTTTTTT
v_call: TRBV7-9; clone_size: -; d_call: -; j_call: TRBJ2-5; cdr3_aa: CASSLGERETQYF; cdr3_nt: TGTGCCAGCAGCTTGGGGGAGCGGGAGACCCAGTACTTC
v_call: TRBV30; clone_size: -; d_call: TRBD1; j_call: TRBJ1-5; cdr3_aa: CAWSSGQGGNQPQHF; cdr3_nt: TGTGCCTGGAGTTCGGGACAGGGGGGCAATCAGCCCCAGCATTTT